These T cell receptor beta chains were read from a single sample in a study of blood T cell repertoires in COVID-19. The repertoire was sequenced with immunoSEQ multiplex PCR; TCRdb's copy has only in-frame clones and lacks some. Of 150,000 or so clones in the sample, 75% to 80% were seen once. Sample: peripheral blood. All receptors derive from an elderly man with acute or convalescent COVID-19. CDR3s include the opening cysteine and the closing phenylalanine or tryptophan. A D gene is named only where the DNA matches it firmly. A clone size is listed for some rows: how often the clone was seen (once, few, many), or a class if it is expanded.

cdr3_nt,cdr3_aa,v_call,d_call,j_call,clone_size
TGTGCCAGCAGCCCCAGCTCTGGGGCCAACGTCCTGACTTTC,CASSPSSGANVLTF,TRBV7-9,-,TRBJ2-6,-
TGCGCCAGCAGCTCGGCCTCGACAGGGCGCTACACTGAAGCTTTCTTT,CASSSASTGRYTEAFF,TRBV5-1,TRBD1,TRBJ1-1,-
TGTGCCAGCAGCCAAGATGGGGGACTCGGCAGCAATGAGCAGTTCTTC,CASSQDGGLGSNEQFF,TRBV4-2,-,TRBJ2-1,once
TGTGCCAGCAGCTTAGAGGACAGGGGCATGGCCCAGCATTTT,CASSLEDRGMAQHF,TRBV7-2,TRBD1,TRBJ1-5,-
TGCGCCAGCAGCCCGGAGCCGCTAGCGGAGGCCTACGAGCAGTACTTC,CASSPEPLAEAYEQYF,TRBV5-1,TRBD2,TRBJ2-7,-
TGCAGTCCCAGACGGTTTAGCAGGGAGCCCCAGCATTTT,CSPRRFSREPQHF,TRBV7-3,-,TRBJ1-5,few
TGTGCCAGCAGCTATACGGGGAACTATGGCTACACCTTC,CASSYTGNYGYTF,TRBV7-9,-,TRBJ1-2,-
TGCGCCAGCAGCATTATGACAGCCTCTGGAAACACCATATATTTT,CASSIMTASGNTIYF,TRBV5-1,-,TRBJ1-3,many
TGTGCCAGCAGCCCGCAGCAGGGATTTGCGAACACTGAAGCTTTCTTT,CASSPQQGFANTEAFF,TRBV9,-,TRBJ1-1,-
TGTGCCAGCAGCCAATCCCAGGCTGCTGGGGCCAACGTCCTGACTTTC,CASSQSQAAGANVLTF,TRBV3-1/TRBV3-2,-,TRBJ2-6,-
TGTGCCAGCAGCCAAGGCCGGGGTGGGAGTCAGCCCCAGCATTTT,CASSQGRGGSQPQHF,TRBV3-1/TRBV3-2,-,TRBJ1-5,few
TGTGCCAGCAGCCTATCTAGCGGGGGCGGCACCGGGGAGCTGTTTTTT,CASSLSSGGGTGELFF,TRBV7-2,TRBD2,TRBJ2-2,-
TGCAGCGTTGAAGGCACAAATCTAAACATTCAGTACTTC,CSVEGTNLNIQYF,TRBV29-1,-,TRBJ2-4,-
TGCGCCAGCAGCCAAGAGGCAGGTTTGAACTATGGCTACACCTTC,CASSQEAGLNYGYTF,TRBV4-1,-,TRBJ1-2,few
TGTGCCAGCAGCCTGGGAGGCCCCGGGGAGCTGTTTTTT,CASSLGGPGELFF,TRBV5-5,-,TRBJ2-2,once
TGTGCCAGCAGTTACGCGGGAGGATCGGAGACCCAGTACTTC,CASSYAGGSETQYF,TRBV6-2/TRBV6-3,TRBD2,TRBJ2-5,few
TGTGCCAGCAGCTTGGAGACAGGGCCTGGAAACACCATATATTTT,CASSLETGPGNTIYF,TRBV5-8,TRBD1,TRBJ1-3,-
TGTGCCAGCTCAGCTGACAGGGACTATGGCTACACCTTC,CASSADRDYGYTF,TRBV18,TRBD1,TRBJ1-2,-
TGCGCCAGCAGCCAAGATTTCGGGAGCTGGGAGACCCAGTACTTC,CASSQDFGSWETQYF,TRBV4-3,-,TRBJ2-5,-
TGTGCCTCTCAGGGGCTATACACCGGGGAGCTGTTTTTT,CASQGLYTGELFF,TRBV10-3,-,TRBJ2-2,-
TGTGCCAGCAGCGGGGGGACTGGGAAATTGCAGTTCTTC,CASSGGTGKLQFF,TRBV2,TRBD2,TRBJ2-1,-
TGTGCCAGCAGCTTGATTAGCGGGGAGACCCAGTACTTC,CASSLISGETQYF,TRBV5-5,TRBD2,TRBJ2-5,-
TGTGCCAGCAGTCCGTTGGGACAGGGTTTCACAGATACGCAGTATTTT,CASSPLGQGFTDTQYF,TRBV3-1/TRBV3-2,TRBD1,TRBJ2-3,-
TGTGCCACCAGCGGGGATAGCAATCAGCCCCAGCATTTT,CATSGDSNQPQHF,TRBV10-3,-,TRBJ1-5,-
TGTGCCAGCAGCCTCCGGGACAGAGAAGAGACCCAGTACTTC,CASSLRDREETQYF,TRBV3-1/TRBV3-2,TRBD1,TRBJ2-5,once
TGTGCCAGCAGTTCTGGGACAACGACTGGCTACACCTTC,CASSSGTTTGYTF,TRBV12-3/TRBV12-4,-,TRBJ1-2,-
TGTGCCAGCAGCCCCTTAACCGGGACAGGGGAACATTTT,CASSPLTGTGEHF,TRBV7-8,TRBD1,TRBJ2-3,few
TGTGCCAGCTCACCAATGGAGGGGACAGGGGGTGATGGCTACACCTTC,CASSPMEGTGGDGYTF,TRBV18,TRBD1,TRBJ1-2,-
TGTGCCAGCAGTTATACAGACACTAATGAAAAACTGTTTTTT,CASSYTDTNEKLFF,TRBV6-5,-,TRBJ1-4,-
TGCGCCAGCAGCAGTAGACAGGGGAGCGGTTTAGCTTTCTTT,CASSSRQGSGLAFF,TRBV5-1,TRBD1,TRBJ1-1,-
TGTGCCAGCAGCTTAAGTCAGGATACTTACTCTGGAAACACCATATATTTT,CASSLSQDTYSGNTIYF,TRBV14,-,TRBJ1-3,-
TGTGCCAGCAGTTACTCGGGCTTAGATGGCTACACCTTC,CASSYSGLDGYTF,TRBV6-5,-,TRBJ1-2,-
TGTGCCAGCAGTTACTTGGAGACCCAGTACTTC,CASSYLETQYF,TRBV12-3/TRBV12-4,-,TRBJ2-5,-
TGTGCCAGCAGTGAAGTACTGGGAGGAAAACTGTTTTTT,CASSEVLGGKLFF,TRBV2,-,TRBJ1-4,once
TGCAGTGCTAGAGATCGGGGTGGCTACACCTTC,CSARDRGGYTF,TRBV20-1,-,TRBJ1-2,-
TGTGCCACCCAAAAGAGGGGGATCTCTTTAACGTACAATGAGCAGTTCTTC,CATQKRGISLTYNEQFF,TRBV15,-,TRBJ2-1,-
TGTGCCAGCAGCTGGAGGACAGGGCAAGAGACCCAGTACTTC,CASSWRTGQETQYF,TRBV3-1/TRBV3-2,TRBD1,TRBJ2-5,-
TGTGCCAGCAGCCCGGATTTCGGGTCTAGCATCCAAGAGACCCAGTACTTC,CASSPDFGSSIQETQYF,TRBV5-8,-,TRBJ2-5,-
TGTGCCATCAGTGAGTCGAGGACAGGGACCTACGAGCAGTACTTC,CAISESRTGTYEQYF,TRBV10-3,TRBD1,TRBJ2-7,-
TGTGCCAGCAGCTTAGGGCAGGGCGTACTTAAAGCTTTCTTT,CASSLGQGVLKAFF,TRBV7-9,-,TRBJ1-1,-
TGTGCCACCAGCAGAGATCAACCCCTCCACTTT,CATSRDQPLHF,TRBV15,-,TRBJ1-6,-
TGTGCTAGTGCCTTTGGTCCCAGGACAGGGATGAACACTGAAGCTTTCTTT,CASAFGPRTGMNTEAFF,TRBV12-5,TRBD1,TRBJ1-1,-
TGTGCCAGCAGCGGAGAGCAAGCGGGGGTGGTACATGAAAAACTGTTTTTT,CASSGEQAGVVHEKLFF,TRBV5-6,-,TRBJ1-4,-
TGTGCCAGCAGTCTCCAACCGGGACTAGCGGGAGACACAGATACGCAGTATTTT,CASSLQPGLAGDTDTQYF,TRBV6-2/TRBV6-3,TRBD2,TRBJ2-3,-
TGTGCCAGCAGCTTAGCAGGGTGGGAGGAAAAACTGTTTTTT,CASSLAGWEEKLFF,TRBV7-2,-,TRBJ1-4,-
TGTGCCAGCAGCTTGGGAGCGGGTACCTACGAGCAGTACTTC,CASSLGAGTYEQYF,TRBV5-4,-,TRBJ2-7,-
TGCGCCAGCAGTTTTACAGGGGGGAACGAAGATACGCAGTATTTT,CASSFTGGNEDTQYF,TRBV5-1,TRBD1,TRBJ2-3,-
TGCGCCAGCAGCCTACAGGGGGCTAGTTCACCCCTCCACTTT,CASSLQGASSPLHF,TRBV4-1,TRBD1,TRBJ1-6,-
TGTGCCAGCAGCTCGTGGGACAGGGAGGACTATGGCTACACCTTC,CASSSWDREDYGYTF,TRBV5-6,TRBD1,TRBJ1-2,-
TGTGCCAGCACCCCTTTGGAGCGTCCGAACACTGAAGCTTTCTTT,CASTPLERPNTEAFF,TRBV7-9,-,TRBJ1-1,few
TGTGCCAGCAAGGGGCAGGGCAATAGCAATCAGCCCCAGCATTTT,CASKGQGNSNQPQHF,TRBV2,-,TRBJ1-5,-
TGTGCCAGCAGTTACCACAGGGTTGAGGGCTATGGCTACACCTTC,CASSYHRVEGYGYTF,TRBV6-5,-,TRBJ1-2,-
TGTGCCAGCAGCTTAGAATCAGGGGCCAAAAACATTCAGTACTTC,CASSLESGAKNIQYF,TRBV7-2,-,TRBJ2-4,few
TGTGCCAGCATGGGGCAGGGTAGTGAAAAACTGTTTTTT,CASMGQGSEKLFF,TRBV28,-,TRBJ1-4,once
TGTGCCAGCAGCTTATCGAGCGGGGGGGCGGCAGATACGCAGTATTTT,CASSLSSGGAADTQYF,TRBV7-2,TRBD2,TRBJ2-3,-
TGTGCCAGCAGCCAAGAGGAGAGAGCGTCCGTTAATTCACCCCTCCACTTT,CASSQEERASVNSPLHF,TRBV4-2,-,TRBJ1-6,-